The T cell receptor (beta chain) described here comes from a study of OX40 agonist ivuxolimab in advanced cancers. Autoimmune disease history or systemic immunosuppression led to patients being barred. Profiled with immunoSEQ multiplex PCR; TCRdb holds only in-frame clones, not every one. Here the sample spans nearly 60,000 clones, approximately 78% being singletons. Germline V gives CDR1 SGHNT, CDR2 YYREEE (reference sequence). Trimming removed 4 bases from V and 1 base from J, with 12 bases in between. This CDR3 is 14 amino acids long. The sequencing used CD4+ or CD8+ T cells sorted from blood, collected in a trial of the OX40 agonist ivuxolimab. This receptor was obtained from an adult with an advanced solid tumor such as melanoma, head and neck, liver or kidney cancer. The chain employs TRBV5-4 and TRBJ2-7; perhaps TRBD2 as D (7 bases). The CDR3 DNA is TGTGCCAGCAGCCCGGGGGGCTTTTCCTACGAGCAGTACTTC. It specifies CASSPGGFSYEQYF.